Presented here are 20 T cell receptor beta chains from one specimen sequenced in a study of beta chain features in type 1 diabetes (dated by TCRdb to the late 2010s). The method was the immunoSEQ multiplex PCR assay. The entire amount of isolated RNA was reverse transcribed using the High Capacity cDNA Reverse Transcription Kit, so the sequenced TCRB transcripts were expressed ones. What TCRdb holds here is the immuneACCESS table cut down to in-frame rearrangements. Part of the clones is not present; checked against another copy, under half of the missing clones reflect an unresolved V gene, and the others are unexplained. In this sample the table shows hundreds of thousands of clones, roughly 16% of which occur a single time. The ten most abundant clones make up about 0.02% of the sample. The specimen was naive CD4+ T cells from blood. The sample's cell subset or site, from its label and the paper: true naive CD4+ T cells. The receptors shown here come from a woman aged 18-29 years in good health.

This clone was seen a few times. This chain joins TRBV19 and TRBJ1-2; TRBD1 is a possible D gene (6 bases). The ends were cut back, 9 bases at V and 6 bases at J, with 14 bases in the middle. The germline CDR1 and CDR2 sequences are LNHDA and SQIVND (reference sequence). The CDR3 has 12 residues. The CDR3 loop is CASRRGAHGYTF. The CDR3 bases are TGTGCCAGCCGTCGGGGGGCTCATGGCTACACCTTC.

This clone came up a few times. This chain links TRBV21-1 with TRBJ2-1; the table assigns TRBD2, which was not confirmed against the DNA. TRBV21-1 is a recognized pseudogene. The CDR3 is 13 amino acids. CDR3 sequence: CASSRVGDYEQFF. DNA for the CDR3: TGTGCCAGCTCCCGGGTCGGGGACTATGAGCAGTTCTTC.

The V gene is TRBV29-1, the J gene TRBJ1-5; TRBD1 aligns across 9 bases. Trimming removed 8 bases from V and 5 bases from J; junction bases left unmatched: 10. This CDR3 spans 14 amino acids. Per germline, CDR1 SQVTM and CDR2 ANQGSEA. The CDR3 here is CSYSEGQGDQPQHF. The CDR3 nucleotides read TGCAGCTACTCGGAGGGACAGGGTGATCAGCCCCAGCATTTT.

This clone was seen repeatedly, ten times or more. The V call is TRBV28, the J call TRBJ2-7; 7 bases line up with TRBD1. V shed 4 bases and J 4 bases; nucleotides not matched to a gene: 4. Germline V gene sequence: CDR1 MDHEN, CDR2 SYDVKM. There are 13 residues in the CDR3. CDR3 bases: TGTGCCAGCAGTTCCCGGGACAGATACGAGCAGTACTTC. This codes for CASSSRDRYEQYF.

This clone came up a few times. The chain combines TRBV6-5 with TRBJ2-1; the match to TRBD1 covers 12 bases. This CDR3 has 14 amino acids. V was clipped by 6 bases and J by 8 bases; unmatched bases: 5. CDR1 and CDR2 from the germline V gene are MNHEY and SVGAGI. DNA of the CDR3: TGTGCCAGCAGCCCGGGACAGGGGGCATATGAGCAGTTCTTC. Translation gives CASSPGQGAYEQFF.

V gene TRBV28 combines with J gene TRBJ2-5, with 8 bases lining up with TRBD1. V lost 5 bases and J lost 8; bases outside the gene matches: 10. Germline V gene sequence: CDR1 MDHEN, CDR2 SYDVKM. The CDR3 totals 14 residues. DNA of the CDR3: TGTGCCAGCAGTGTACAGGGGGGCCGGGCAACCCAGTACTTC. This gives the protein CASSVQGGRATQYF.

This clone was detected only a few times. The rearrangement links TRBV6-5 to TRBJ2-7; perhaps TRBD2 as D (5 bases). The CDR3 sequence is 16 residues long. V gave up 4 bases and J gave up 7 bases, with 23 bases separating them. CDR1 is MNHEY and CDR2 is SVGAGI in the germline V gene. Here the CDR3 DNA reads TGTGCCAGCAGTTCGGGAAGGGTCTTGGGTCTGCGGGAGCAGTACTTC. Its translation: CASSSGRVLGLREQYF.

In its sample, this clone was seen a few times. This sequence joins TRBV10-3 and TRBJ2-7; either TRBD1 or TRBD2 may supply D (5 bases each). The CDR3 contains 14 residues. Germline loops: CDR1 ENHRY, CDR2 SYGVKD. V lost 4 bases and J 2 bases, leaving 12 bases between the germline ends. The CDR3 sequence is CAISAGMGAYEQYF. The CDR3, as DNA: TGTGCCATCAGTGCCGGGATGGGGGCCTACGAGCAGTACTTC.

This rearrangement joins TRBV20-1 to TRBJ2-1; D unclear. This CDR3 is 11 amino acids long. The V and J ends lost 1 base and 10 bases respectively, with 8 bases between them. CDR1 is DFQATT, CDR2 SNEGSKA, per germline (reference sequence). The CDR3 DNA sequence: TGCAGTGCTAGAGGGGTTGGGGAGCAGTTCTTC. Translating it yields CSARGVGEQFF.

The chain has TRBV28 and TRBJ1-5; D remains unclear. Trimming shortened V by 5 bases and J by 4 bases, and 15 bases separated the two germline ends. CDR3 length: 15 residues. Germline V lookup: CDR1 MDHEN, CDR2 SYDVKM. CDR3 DNA sequence: TGTGCCAGCAGTATGGACCCTGAGTGGAATCAGCCCCAGCATTTT. It codes for CASSMDPEWNQPQHF.

Details on this clone: At one end, the junction sequence differs from germline, possibly due to a read error. J is TRBJ2-2 and V is TRBV7-7, with D unresolved. This CDR3 contains 13 residues. CDR1 and CDR2 from the germline V gene are SSHAT and FNYEAQ (reference sequence). DNA of the CDR3: TGTGCTAGCAGCTTACTGAACACCGGGGAGCTGTTTTTT. This translates into CASSLLNTGELFF.

This clone came up a few times. The chain couples TRBV2 to TRBJ1-2; D is ambiguous. CDR1 and CDR2 (germline): SNHLY, FYNNEI. With 5 bases removed from V and 8 bases from J, the gap between germline ends came to 15 bases. CDR3 size: 13 residues. The chain's CDR3 is CASSTGLTAGYTF. CDR3 DNA: TGTGCCAGCAGTACCGGTCTAACTGCGGGCTACACCTTC.

The gene calls are TRBV28 and TRBJ1-5; TRBD1 matches at 7 bases. V shed 5 bases and J 5 bases; nucleotides not matched to a gene: 9. CDR3 length: 15 residues. CDR1 is MDHEN, CDR2 SYDVKM, per germline. CDR3 bases: TGTGCCAGCAGTATATCACAGGGGCTCGATCAGCCCCAGCATTTT. It specifies CASSISQGLDQPQHF.

The sample holds a few counts of this clone. The chain joins TRBV28 to TRBJ2-1; a possible D gene is TRBD1 (6 bases). Trimming pared 6 bases from V and 8 bases from J, leaving 11 bases between. Germline V gene sequence: CDR1 MDHEN, CDR2 SYDVKM. There are 12 residues in the CDR3. The CDR3 DNA sequence: TGTGCCAGCAGACTACAGGGCCATGAGCAGTTCTTC. This codes for CASRLQGHEQFF. Variable domain in full (rest from reference TRBV28 and TRBJ2-1): DVKVTQSSRYLVKRTGEKVFLECVQDMDHENMFWYRQDPGLGLRLIYFSYDVKMKEKGDIPEGYSVSREKKERFSLILESASTNQTSMYLCASRLQGHEQFFGPGTRLTVL.

The chain has TRBV27 and TRBJ2-1; D gene uncertain. The CDR3 is made up of 14 amino acids. In germline, CDR1 is MNHEY, CDR2 SMNVEV (reference sequence). V was trimmed by 5 bases and J by 6 bases, leaving 14 bases between them. CDR3 residues: CASSPPETRNEQFF. DNA of the CDR3: TGTGCCAGCAGTCCGCCCGAGACTCGCAATGAGCAGTTCTTC.

This clone was detected only a few times. The rearrangement joins TRBV7-2 to TRBJ2-7, with a possible D match to TRBD1 (5 bases). The CDR3 totals 15 residues. V was cut by 1 base and J by 3 bases, with 13 bases left in between. Looked up from germline, CDR1 is SGHTA and CDR2 is FQGNSA. Here the CDR3 reads CASSLGWTSLYEQYF. The DNA for the CDR3 is TGTGCCAGCAGCTTAGGCTGGACATCTCTCTACGAGCAGTACTTC.

The chain couples TRBV5-4 to TRBJ2-7; D gene unclear. Germline V lookup: CDR1 SGHNT, CDR2 YYREEE (reference sequence). V dropped 0 bases and J dropped 7 bases, with 8 bases sitting between them. This CDR3 has 12 amino acids. The CDR3 DNA follows: TGTGCCAGCAGCTTGGTAGTGGGGGAGCAGTACTTC. Protein: CASSLVVGEQYF.

This clone came up many times. Other nucleotide sequences from this sample produce the same CDR3. The genes are TRBV28 and TRBJ1-2; D uncertain. CDR3 length equals 12 residues. Between the trimmed V and J ends, which lost 3 bases and 2 bases, there was a span of 4 bases. CDR1 MDHEN and CDR2 SYDVKM come from the germline V gene. CDR3 sequence: CASSLGNYGYTF. For the CDR3, the DNA is TGTGCCAGCAGTTTGGGGAACTATGGCTACACCTTC.

The V and J genes are TRBV28 and TRBJ1-3; unclear D gene. Germline CDR1 reads MDHEN; CDR2 reads SYDVKM. This CDR3 has 13 residues. The V and J ends lost 7 bases and 5 bases respectively, with 12 bases between them. The CDR3 loop is CASTTPGRNTIYF. The CDR3 DNA follows: TGTGCCAGCACCACTCCCGGGAGAAACACCATATATTTT.

This clone was seen a handful of times. The rearrangement joins TRBV28 to TRBJ2-2, with TRBD1 matching 7 bases. This CDR3 has 13 amino acids. Looked up from germline, CDR1 is MDHEN and CDR2 is SYDVKM. Unmatched junction bases numbered 1, after V lost 3 bases and J lost 6 bases. In nucleotides, the CDR3 is TGTGCCAGCAGTTTCCAGGGGGCCGGGGAGCTGTTTTTT. It yields the protein CASSFQGAGELFF.